This T cell receptor (beta chain) was documented in a study of T cell changes during pregnancy in multiple sclerosis. Measured with immunoSEQ multiplex PCR; TCRdb has only the in-frame clones, and not every one. The sample contains about 64,000 clones, about nine tenths of which appear only once. The junction had 7 bases not matched to a gene; V was cut back by 2 bases and J by 7 bases. Germline V gives CDR1 LNHDA, CDR2 SQIVND (reference sequence). This CDR3 is built from 14 residues. This sample comprised peripheral blood, obtained in the second trimester of pregnancy. The chain links TRBV19 to TRBJ1-2, with 7 bases fitting TRBD1. This clonotype originated in a female donor with multiple sclerosis, enrolled in a pregnancy study. CDR3 coding DNA: TGTGCCAGTAGTATACTAACAGGGGATCCTGGCTACACCTTC. Residues: CASSILTGDPGYTF.